This TCR beta chain was sequenced for a study of T cells in Graves' hyperthyroidism and ophthalmopathy. Template material for amplifying TCR beta CDR3 regions consisted of RNA transcripts. The HTBI primer set was used in a first-round RT-PCR of the TCR CDR3. TCRdb reanalysed the multiplex PCR reads using MiXCR and keeps one entry per CDR3 protein. This table holds 550,000 to 800,000 distinct CDR3 sequences, about 15% found once. Germline V gives CDR1 MNHNS, CDR2 SASEGT. Trimming took 5 bases from V and 3 from J, leaving 13 bases between them. This CDR3 comprises 14 residues. Newly diagnosed hyperthyroidism patients aged 18 to 65 years had disease lasting under 2 months. The table lists this clonotype with a few counts. Antigen specificity is unknown. Study results and limitations: Researchers report that a 13 V-J model separated ophthalmopathy from stable hyperthyroidism.

This TCR was recovered from a young man with Graves' hyperthyroidism. The J gene is TRBJ1-2, the V gene TRBV6-1; D remains unclear. Material for sequencing was blood. The CDR3 DNA follows: TGTGCCAGCAGTAGGCAAACACGGGACTATGGCTACACCTTC. Amino acids: CASSRQTRDYGYTF.